Given below is one T cell receptor (beta chain) in context. Its antigen remains unidentified. UMIs bearing a 6-nucleotide sample barcode were added through template switching. TCRdb reanalyzed the 5' RACE reads and collapses them to one entry per CDR3 protein, without DNA. The table for this sample gives 310,000 or so distinct CDR3 sequences. This record comes from a study of monozygotic twins with inflammatory bowel disease. Findings of the study overall: Healthy co-twins exceeded IBD patients in TCRbeta diversity as measured by inverse Simpson. No difference was seen in repertoire similarity between concordant and discordant twins, possibly from limited power.

Input material: blood. This sequence originates from a human donor with ulcerative colitis or Crohn's disease, or a healthy co-twin of an affected twin (not recorded which).

This chain's CDR3 is CASSPRTGRGSREQFF. J is TRBJ2-1 and V is TRBV12-3 or TRBV12-4; lacking DNA, the TRBD1 call made by TCRdb goes unchecked. This CDR3 comprises 16 residues.